This T cell receptor beta chain was identified in a study of T cell responses to AZD1222 COVID-19 vaccine. Assay: immunoSEQ multiplex PCR; the TCRdb copy retains only in-frame clones and omits some. The sample shows about 130,000 clones, approximately 85% of them seen only once. The sample consisted of peripheral blood, taken on day 0 of AZD1222 vaccination. The clonotype was recovered from an adult in good health.

The CDR3 nucleotides are TGTGCCAGCAGTTTAACGTTTAGCTCCTACGAGCAGTACTTC. Translated: CASSLTFSSYEQYF. The V gene is TRBV27, the J gene TRBJ2-7; D uncertain. V was clipped by 2 bases and J by 0 bases, with 8 bases between them. There are 14 residues in the CDR3. Looked up from germline, CDR1 is MNHEY and CDR2 is SMNVEV (reference sequence).